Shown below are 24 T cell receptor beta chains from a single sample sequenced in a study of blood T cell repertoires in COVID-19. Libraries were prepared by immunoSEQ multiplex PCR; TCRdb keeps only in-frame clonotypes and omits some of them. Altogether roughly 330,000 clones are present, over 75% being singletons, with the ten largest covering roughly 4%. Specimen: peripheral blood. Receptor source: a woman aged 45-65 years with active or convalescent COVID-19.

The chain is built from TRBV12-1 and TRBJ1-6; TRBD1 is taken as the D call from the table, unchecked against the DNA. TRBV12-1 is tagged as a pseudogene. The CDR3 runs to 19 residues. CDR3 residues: CASSLGSTGGEFYNSPLHF. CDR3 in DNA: TGTGCCAGCAGCCTGGGGTCGACAGGGGGTGAATTCTATAATTCACCCCTCCACTTT.

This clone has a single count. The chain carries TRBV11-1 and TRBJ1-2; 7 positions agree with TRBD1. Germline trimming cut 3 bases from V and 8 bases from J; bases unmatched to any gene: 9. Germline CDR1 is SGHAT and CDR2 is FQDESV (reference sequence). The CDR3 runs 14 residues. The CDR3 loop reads CASSLGLQGQGYTF. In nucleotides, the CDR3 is TGTGCCAGCAGCTTGGGGTTACAGGGGCAAGGCTACACCTTC.

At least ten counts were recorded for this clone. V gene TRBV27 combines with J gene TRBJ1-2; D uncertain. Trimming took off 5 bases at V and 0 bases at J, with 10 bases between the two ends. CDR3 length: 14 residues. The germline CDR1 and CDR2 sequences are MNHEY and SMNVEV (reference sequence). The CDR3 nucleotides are TGTGCCAGCAGTCAACAGAGACCTAACTATGGCTACACCTTC. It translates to CASSQQRPNYGYTF.

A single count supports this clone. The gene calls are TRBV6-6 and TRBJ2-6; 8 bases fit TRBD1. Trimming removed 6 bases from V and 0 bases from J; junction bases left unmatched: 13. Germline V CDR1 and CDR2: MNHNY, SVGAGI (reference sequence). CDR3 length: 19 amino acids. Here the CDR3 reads CASSHYLDRAISGANVLTF. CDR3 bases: TGTGCCAGCAGCCACTATTTGGACAGGGCAATCTCTGGGGCCAACGTCCTGACTTTC.

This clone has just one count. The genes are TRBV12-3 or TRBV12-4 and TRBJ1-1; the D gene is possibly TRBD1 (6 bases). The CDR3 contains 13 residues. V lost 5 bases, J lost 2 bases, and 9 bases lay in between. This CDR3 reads CASSTGTNTEAFF. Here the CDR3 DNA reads TGTGCCAGCAGTACAGGGACAAACACTGAAGCTTTCTTT.

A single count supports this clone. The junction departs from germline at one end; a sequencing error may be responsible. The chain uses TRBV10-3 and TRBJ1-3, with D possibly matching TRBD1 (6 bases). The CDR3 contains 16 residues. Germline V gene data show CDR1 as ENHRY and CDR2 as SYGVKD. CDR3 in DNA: TGTGCCATCAGAGAGTCCACAGGGAGCTCTGGAAACACCATATATTTT. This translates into CAIRESTGSSGNTIYF.

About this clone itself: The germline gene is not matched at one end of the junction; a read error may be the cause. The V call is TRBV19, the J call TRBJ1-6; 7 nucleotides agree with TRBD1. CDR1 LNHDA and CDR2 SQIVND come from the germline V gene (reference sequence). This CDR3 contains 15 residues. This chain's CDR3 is CASRIGDSYNSPLHF. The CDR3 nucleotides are TGTGCCAGTAGAATAGGGGACAGTTATAATTCACCCCTCCACTTT. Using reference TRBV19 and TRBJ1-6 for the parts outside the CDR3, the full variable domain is DGGITQSPKYLFRKEGQNVTLSCEQNLNHDAMYWYRQDPGQGLRLIYYSQIVNDFQKGDIAEGYSVSREKKESFPLTVTSAQKNPTAFYLCASRIGDSYNSPLHFGNGTRLTVT.

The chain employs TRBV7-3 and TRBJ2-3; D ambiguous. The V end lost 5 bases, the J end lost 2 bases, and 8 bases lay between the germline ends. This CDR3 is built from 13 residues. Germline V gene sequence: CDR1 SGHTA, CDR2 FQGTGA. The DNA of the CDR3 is TGTGCCAGCAGCCCTACCGCCACAGATACGCAGTATTTT. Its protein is CASSPTATDTQYF.

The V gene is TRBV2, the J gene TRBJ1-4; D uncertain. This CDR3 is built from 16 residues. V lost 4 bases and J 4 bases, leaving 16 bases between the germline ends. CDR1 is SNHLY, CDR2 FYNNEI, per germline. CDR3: CASSAFWSTLNEKLFF. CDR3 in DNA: TGTGCCAGCAGTGCTTTCTGGAGTACCCTTAATGAAAAACTGTTTTTT.

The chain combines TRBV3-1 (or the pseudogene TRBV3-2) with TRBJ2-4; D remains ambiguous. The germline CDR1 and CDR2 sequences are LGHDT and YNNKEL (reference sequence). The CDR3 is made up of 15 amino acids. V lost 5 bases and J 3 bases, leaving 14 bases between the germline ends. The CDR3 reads CASSISPRVKNIQYF. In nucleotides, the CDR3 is TGTGCCAGCAGCATCAGCCCCCGGGTCAAAAACATTCAGTACTTC.

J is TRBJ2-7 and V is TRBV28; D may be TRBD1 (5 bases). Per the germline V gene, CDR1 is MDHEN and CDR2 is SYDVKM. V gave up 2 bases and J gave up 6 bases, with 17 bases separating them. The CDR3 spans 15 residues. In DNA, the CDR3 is TGTGCCAGCAGTTTAGGATCGGCAGGGCGAGGCGAGCAGTACTTC. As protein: CASSLGSAGRGEQYF.

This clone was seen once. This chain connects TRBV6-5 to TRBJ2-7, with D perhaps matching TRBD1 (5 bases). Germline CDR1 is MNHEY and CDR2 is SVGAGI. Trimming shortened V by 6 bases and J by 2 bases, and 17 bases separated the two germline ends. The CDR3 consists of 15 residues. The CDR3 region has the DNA TGTGCCAGCAGCCTGAGTGACAGTGACCCCTACGAGCAGTACTTC. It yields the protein CASSLSDSDPYEQYF.

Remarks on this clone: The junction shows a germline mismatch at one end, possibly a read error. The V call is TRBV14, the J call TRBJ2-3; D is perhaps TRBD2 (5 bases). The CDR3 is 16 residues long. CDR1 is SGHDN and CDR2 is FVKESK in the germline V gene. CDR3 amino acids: CASSSTRTRSTDTQYF. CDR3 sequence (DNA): TGCGCCAGCAGCAGCACTAGGACCAGAAGCACAGATACGCAGTATTTT. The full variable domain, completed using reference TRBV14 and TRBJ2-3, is EAGVTQFPSHSVIEKGQTVTLRCDPISGHDNLYWYRRVMGKEIKFLLHFVKESKQDESGMPNNRFLAERTGGTYSTLKVQPAELEDSGVYFCASSSTRTRSTDTQYFGPGTRLTVL.

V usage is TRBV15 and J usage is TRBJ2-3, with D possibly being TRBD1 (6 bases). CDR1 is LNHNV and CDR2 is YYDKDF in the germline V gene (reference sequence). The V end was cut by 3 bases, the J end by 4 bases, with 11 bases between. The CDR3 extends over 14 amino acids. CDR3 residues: CATSRGTYPDTQYF. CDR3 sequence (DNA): TGTGCCACCAGCAGGGGGACATATCCAGATACGCAGTATTTT.

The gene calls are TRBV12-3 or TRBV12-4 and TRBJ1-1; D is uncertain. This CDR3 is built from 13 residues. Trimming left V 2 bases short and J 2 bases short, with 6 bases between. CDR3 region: CASSLQVNTEAFF. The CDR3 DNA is TGTGCCAGCAGTTTACAGGTCAACACTGAAGCTTTCTTT.

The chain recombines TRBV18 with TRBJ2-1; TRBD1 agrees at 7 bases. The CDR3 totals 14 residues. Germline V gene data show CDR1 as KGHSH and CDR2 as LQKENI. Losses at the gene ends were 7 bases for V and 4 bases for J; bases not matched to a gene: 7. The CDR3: CASLGGGKYNEQFF. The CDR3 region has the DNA TGTGCCAGCTTAGGGGGCGGTAAATACAATGAGCAGTTCTTC.

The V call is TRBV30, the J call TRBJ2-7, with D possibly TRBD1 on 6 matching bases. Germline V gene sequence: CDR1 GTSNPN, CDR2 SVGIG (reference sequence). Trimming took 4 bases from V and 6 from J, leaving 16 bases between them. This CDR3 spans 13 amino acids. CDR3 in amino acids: CAWTSSSGVEQYF. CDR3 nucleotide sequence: TGTGCCTGGACCAGCTCTTCAGGGGTCGAGCAGTACTTC. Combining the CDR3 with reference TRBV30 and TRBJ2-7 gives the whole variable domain SQTIHQWPATLVQPVGSPLSLECTVEGTSNPNLYWYRQAAGRGLQLLFYSVGIGQISSEVPQNLSASRPQDRQFILSSKKLLLSDSGFYLCAWTSSSGVEQYFGPGTRLTVT.

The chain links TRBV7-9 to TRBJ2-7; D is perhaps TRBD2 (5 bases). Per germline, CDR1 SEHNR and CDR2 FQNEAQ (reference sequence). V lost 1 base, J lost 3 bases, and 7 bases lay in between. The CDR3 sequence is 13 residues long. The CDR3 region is CASSLVDFYEQYF. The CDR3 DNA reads TGTGCCAGCAGCTTAGTGGACTTCTACGAGCAGTACTTC.

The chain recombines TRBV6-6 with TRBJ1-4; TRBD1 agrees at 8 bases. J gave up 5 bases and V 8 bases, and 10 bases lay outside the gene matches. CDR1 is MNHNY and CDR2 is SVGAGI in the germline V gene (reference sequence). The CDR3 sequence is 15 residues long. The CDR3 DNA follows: TGTGCCAGCCGGACAGGGCCTGGGCCGAATGAAAAACTGTTTTTT. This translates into CASRTGPGPNEKLFF.

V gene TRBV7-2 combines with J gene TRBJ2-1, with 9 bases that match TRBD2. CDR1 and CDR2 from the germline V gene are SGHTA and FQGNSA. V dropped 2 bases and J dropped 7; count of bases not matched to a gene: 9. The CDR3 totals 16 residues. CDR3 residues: CASSLIHWREGNEQFF. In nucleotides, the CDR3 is TGTGCCAGCAGCTTAATCCATTGGCGGGAGGGGAATGAGCAGTTCTTC.

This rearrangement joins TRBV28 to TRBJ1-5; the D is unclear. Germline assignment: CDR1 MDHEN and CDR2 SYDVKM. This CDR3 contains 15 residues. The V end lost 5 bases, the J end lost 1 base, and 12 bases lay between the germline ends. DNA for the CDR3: TGTGCCAGCAGTCCCGACAATACCAGCAATCAGCCCCAGCATTTT. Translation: CASSPDNTSNQPQHF. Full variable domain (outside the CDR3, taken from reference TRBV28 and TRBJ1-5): DVKVTQSSRYLVKRTGEKVFLECVQDMDHENMFWYRQDPGLGLRLIYFSYDVKMKEKGDIPEGYSVSREKKERFSLILESASTNQTSMYLCASSPDNTSNQPQHFGDGTRLSIL.

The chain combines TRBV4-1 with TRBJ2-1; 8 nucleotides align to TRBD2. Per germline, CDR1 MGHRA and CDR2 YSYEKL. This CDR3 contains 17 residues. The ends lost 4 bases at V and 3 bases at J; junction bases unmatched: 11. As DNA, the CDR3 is TGCGCCAGCAGCCGAGACCTTAGCGGGACCAACTACAATGAGCAGTTCTTC. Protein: CASSRDLSGTNYNEQFF.

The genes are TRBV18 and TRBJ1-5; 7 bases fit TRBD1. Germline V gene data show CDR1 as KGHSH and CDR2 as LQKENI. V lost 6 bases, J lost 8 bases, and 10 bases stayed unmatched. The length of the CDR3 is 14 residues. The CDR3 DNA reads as TGTGCCAGCTCTCCCCAGGTCCAGGGGGAGCCCCAGCATTTT. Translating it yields CASSPQVQGEPQHF. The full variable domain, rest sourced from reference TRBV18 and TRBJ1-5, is NAGVMQNPRHLVRRRGQEARLRCSPMKGHSHVYWYRQLPEEGLKFMVYLQKENIIDESGMPKERFSAEFPKEGPSILRIQQVVRGDSAAYFCASSPQVQGEPQHFGDGTRLSIL.

The CDR3 sequence: CASSVGQGRANVLTF. The CDR3 nucleotides read TGTGCCAGCAGCGTGGGACAGGGTAGGGCCAACGTCCTGACTTTC. The chain recombines TRBV9 with TRBJ2-6; TRBD1 aligns across 9 bases. Trimming at V came to 2 bases and at J to 5 bases, leaving 2 bases not matched to a gene. This CDR3 has 15 amino acids. Germline CDR1 is SGDLS and CDR2 is YYNGEE.